This TCR beta chain was recorded in a study of cytomegalovirus exposure and HLA in healthy donors. Study overall: As released early, the data held about 85 million unique TCRs from HLA-typed donors.

The PCR had 60 Vbeta and 13 Jbeta primers. The protocol was immunoSEQ multiplex PCR, while the TCRdb copy is restricted to in-frame clones and leaves out a portion. The sample shows 100,000 or so clones, 74% of them seen only once. As regards this clone: Its antigen is currently unknown.

Whole-study findings and limits: Earlier results showed most TCR beta V segments being productive about 87% or about 30% of the time. Rarity characterized most TCR sequences, yet some public TCRs appeared in many donors.

This cohort consisted of healthy bone marrow donors. The clonotype was recovered from a man in his fifties or sixties in good health and CMV-seropositive. Sequencing was performed on PBMCs.

DNA of the CDR3: TGCAGCGTTGGAGGGGGCTTCGGCACTGAAGCTTTCTTT. This encodes CSVGGGFGTEAFF. The chain has TRBV29-1 and TRBJ1-1; 7 nucleotides align to TRBD1. V lost 4 bases to trimming and J lost 4 bases; unmatched junction nucleotides: 6. Germline CDR1 reads SQVTM; CDR2 reads ANQGSEA. This CDR3 has 13 amino acids.